This passage covers 15 T cell receptor beta chains from one sample sequenced in a study of OX40 agonist ivuxolimab in advanced cancers. Only in-frame clones appear in the TCRdb table, and some are missing; sequencing was by immunoSEQ multiplex PCR. The sample includes tens of thousands of clones, approximately 78% of them seen just once. The source material was CD4+ or CD8+ T cells sorted from blood, sampled in a trial of the OX40 agonist ivuxolimab. The receptors shown here come from an adult with an advanced solid tumor such as melanoma, head and neck, liver or kidney cancer.

The chain couples TRBV7-2 to TRBJ2-5; 8 positions agree with TRBD2. There are 15 residues in the CDR3. Trimming cost V 1 base and J 5 bases; bases outside gene matches: 6. CDR1 is SGHTA, CDR2 FQGNSA, per germline. The CDR3 loop is CASSLVSGSMETQYF. In DNA form, the CDR3 reads TGTGCCAGCAGCTTAGTCAGCGGGAGTATGGAGACCCAGTACTTC.

The chain couples TRBV5-1 to TRBJ2-5; D possibly corresponds to TRBD2 (6 bases). This CDR3 has 13 residues. In germline, CDR1 is SGHRS, CDR2 YFSETQ. The germline V and J ends were trimmed by 1 base and 4 bases, with 8 bases remaining between them. This CDR3 reads CASSLFGGETQYF. DNA of the CDR3: TGCGCCAGCAGCTTGTTCGGGGGAGAGACCCAGTACTTC.

The chain employs TRBV10-3 and TRBJ2-7, with D maybe TRBD1 (6 bases). The CDR3 totals 15 residues. Germline-derived CDR1 and CDR2 are ENHRY and SYGVKD. V lost 0 bases, J lost 2 bases, and 11 bases lay in between. The CDR3 DNA sequence: TGTGCCATCAGTGAGTCGATTGGGGGCCCCTACGAGCAGTACGTC. Amino acids: CAISESIGGPYEQYV.

The chain links TRBV6-5 to TRBJ2-3, with TRBD2 as a possible D gene (5 bases). The germline V gene has CDR1 MNHEY and CDR2 SVGAGI. Trimming cost V 2 bases and J 2 bases, with 14 bases left between them. There are 16 residues in the CDR3. The CDR3, as DNA: TGTGCCAGCAGTTACCGGCCGGGGAGCTACACAGATACGCAGTATTTT. Its protein product is CASSYRPGSYTDTQYF.

J is TRBJ2-3 and V is TRBV6-6; 10 nucleotides match TRBD1. This CDR3 has 15 amino acids. Germline lookup yields CDR1 MNHNY and CDR2 SVGAGI (reference sequence). V was pared by 5 bases and J by 5 bases, with 7 bases of the junction left unmatched. CDR3 loop: CASSPRQGAIDTQYF. The CDR3, as DNA: TGTGCCAGCAGTCCGCGACAGGGGGCTATAGATACGCAGTATTTT.

This chain uses TRBV20-1 with TRBJ2-7; D gene unclear. The CDR3 extends over 10 amino acids. The germline gives CDR1 DFQATT, CDR2 SNEGSKA (reference sequence). The V end was cut by 3 bases, the J end by 4 bases, with 4 bases between. The CDR3 protein is CSARGYEQYV. CDR3 coding DNA: TGCAGTGCTAGGGGGTACGAGCAGTACGTC.

This clone was detected only once. The chain is built from TRBV6-6 and TRBJ1-2, with D uncertain. CDR1 is MNHNY and CDR2 is SVGAGI in the germline V gene (reference sequence). Deletions cut 6 bases from V and 2 bases from J, with 13 bases between. This CDR3 contains 14 residues. CDR3 protein: CASRPVQRNYGYTF. Here the CDR3 DNA reads TGTGCCAGCAGGCCAGTCCAGCGGAACTATGGCTACACCTTC.

V usage is TRBV12-2 and J usage is TRBJ2-7; TRBD1 is the table's D call and was not checked against the DNA. TRBV12-2 is a pseudogene locus. This CDR3 spans 15 amino acids. CDR3 DNA: TGTGCAAGTCGCTTCAGAATTTTTATCTTTTACGAGCAGTACTTC. Its protein product is CASRFRIFIFYEQYF.

J is TRBJ1-1 and V is TRBV5-1, with unresolved D. This CDR3 has 14 amino acids. Trimming removed 3 bases at V and 6 bases at J, with 15 bases between. CDR1 is SGHRS, CDR2 YFSETQ, per germline. The CDR3 reads CASSSSPGVSEAFF. The CDR3 coding sequence is TGCGCCAGCAGCTCCAGCCCCGGGGTTTCTGAAGCTTTCTTT.

The chain is built from TRBV10-3 and TRBJ2-1; 9 bases agree with TRBD2. Germline lookup yields CDR1 ENHRY and CDR2 SYGVKD. The V gene end was trimmed by 10 bases and the J gene end by 6 bases; junction bases not matched to a gene: 10. The CDR3 consists of 14 residues. CDR3 region: CATLSVAGVNEQFF. In DNA form, the CDR3 reads TGTGCCACCCTGTCGGTAGCGGGAGTCAATGAGCAGTTCTTC.

This sequence joins TRBV5-1 and TRBJ1-3, with D unclear. The CDR3 is 17 amino acids. The germline V gene encodes CDR1 SGHRS and CDR2 YFSETQ. V was pared by 1 base and J by 0 bases, with 14 bases between. DNA for the CDR3: TGCGCCAGCAGCTTGACAAGGGCAGCATCCTCTGGAAACACCATATATTTT. Translating it yields CASSLTRAASSGNTIYF. Filled out from reference TRBV5-1 and TRBJ1-3, the complete variable domain reads KAGVTQTPRYLIKTRGQQVTLSCSPISGHRSVSWYQQTPGQGLQFLFEYFSETQRNKGNFPGRFSGRQFSNSRSEMNVSTLELGDSALYLCASSLTRAASSGNTIYFGEGSWLTVV.

This chain uses TRBV5-1 with TRBJ2-7, with D perhaps TRBD1 (7 bases). The V end lost 0 bases, the J end lost 3 bases, and 13 bases lay between the germline ends. CDR1 and CDR2 (germline): SGHRS, YFSETQ. This CDR3 contains 15 residues. The CDR3 here is CASSLVPGDSYEQYV. The CDR3 nucleotides read TGCGCCAGCAGCTTGGTTCCGGGGGACAGCTACGAGCAGTACGTC.

In DNA form, the CDR3 reads TGTGCCAGCAGCTTCCAGGGGCCCTCCCTCCACTTT. Its translation is CASSFQGPSLHF. The chain carries TRBV5-6 and TRBJ1-6; maybe TRBD1 (6 bases). Germline assignment: CDR1 SGHDT and CDR2 YYEEEE. V shed 2 bases and J shed 14 bases, with 11 bases lying between them. This CDR3 contains 12 residues.

This clone appeared once. The chain employs TRBV12-2 and TRBJ1-2. TRBV12-2 represents a pseudogene. This CDR3 is 16 amino acids long. DNA for the CDR3: TGTGCAAGTCTCCAAATTTTGGTCCTTCACGTCCTGGGCTACACCTTC. Its translation: CASLQILVLHVLGYTF.

The chain combines TRBV10-2 with TRBJ2-2; no firm D call. The ends were cut back, 3 bases at V and 2 bases at J, with 19 bases in the middle. Germline V gene data show CDR1 as WSHSY and CDR2 as SAAADI. The CDR3 has 18 amino acids. For the CDR3, the DNA is TGCGCCAGCAGTGATGGATTGCGGCGGAACCCTAACACCGGGGAGCTGTTTTTT. Translation: CASSDGLRRNPNTGELFF.